This record looks at one T cell receptor (beta chain) sequence and its context. This entry belongs to a study of blood T cell repertoires in COVID-19. On the study more broadly: In each case, the material was cDNA or gDNA derived from T cells, B-cell-depleted T cells, or PBMCs.

Original data processing: By means of reference gene primer amplification, nucleated cell counts were estimated. Produced via immunoSEQ multiplex PCR; TCRdb's table is partial and in-frame only. That table supplies the V and J calls and clone size; D and trimming were determined from the DNA. The table has 120,000 to 150,000 clones, about 82% seen once. With 0 bases removed from V and 2 bases from J, the gap between germline ends came to 12 bases. This CDR3 has 15 residues. Germline V gene sequence: CDR1 SGDLS, CDR2 YYNGEE. The gene calls are TRBV9 and TRBJ2-7, with D possibly being TRBD1 (6 bases). Material: peripheral blood. This sequence was found in a woman in her thirties or forties with active or convalescent COVID-19. This chain's CDR3 is CASSVGAGVTYEQYF. The CDR3 DNA follows: TGTGCCAGCAGCGTAGGAGCAGGGGTCACCTACGAGCAGTACTTC.